This T cell receptor (beta chain) was retrieved from a study of identical twins. CDR1 and CDR2 from the germline V gene are DFQATT and SNEGSKA (reference sequence). This CDR3 is built from 11 residues. The V gene lost 4 bases and the J gene lost 5 bases, with 7 bases spanning the gap. Through template switching, a universal primer site was introduced, and the cDNA contained unique molecular identifiers. TCRdb recomputed calls from the 5' RACE reads with MiXCR, one row per CDR3 protein. The repertoire holds 1.5 million or so distinct CDR3 sequences, with less than 40% as singletons. The chain employs TRBV20-1 and TRBJ2-3; possibly TRBD2 for D (5 bases). Sequencing input: cord blood. The sequence came from a newborn girl in good health. The CDR3 region is CSAMEVDTQYF. The CDR3 bases are TGCAGTGCTATGGAGGTAGATACGCAGTATTTT.